Sequencing of this TCR beta chain was carried out in a study of CD8 T cells in Susac syndrome. CDR3 size: 15 residues. From germline, CDR1 is MNHEY and CDR2 SVGAGI. The V gene end was trimmed by 4 bases and the J gene end by 4 bases; junction bases not matched to a gene: 4. RNA amounts of about 0.5 to 1 ug underwent reverse transcription with random hexamers. TCRdb re-analysed the immunoSEQ multiplex PCR reads in MiXCR, keeping a single row per CDR3 protein. Here the sample spans 150,000 to 200,000 distinct CDR3 sequences, about 91% being singletons. The source of this sequence is a human donor in good health. Material: CD4+ T cells from PBMCs. The chain has TRBV6-5 and TRBJ1-5; 10 nucleotides align to TRBD1. The CDR3 DNA sequence: TGTGCCAGCAGTTCCAGGACAGGGGGGAATCAGCCCCAGCATTTT. Amino acids: CASSSRTGGNQPQHF.